What follows are 28 T cell receptor beta chains derived from one specimen sequenced in a study of T-cell reconstitution after alpha-beta-depleted transplantation in children. A library of TCRbeta sequences, prepared with unique molecular identifiers, was generated. MiXCR, run by TCRdb on the PCR reads, gives a single entry per CDR3 protein. The table records about 420,000 distinct CDR3 sequences, around 16% of them present only once. The sequencing here drew on PBMCs, mostly from graft donor cells, taken 360 days after TCRalphabeta/CD19-depleted stem cell transplant. These TCRs come from a boy under two years old who had a stem cell transplant for Wiskott-Aldrich syndrome, so the T cells may come from the graft donor.

This clonotype was recorded a few times. V gene TRBV24-1 combines with J gene TRBJ2-3; tentative D call: TRBD1 (6 bases). The CDR3 sequence is 14 residues long. CDR1 and CDR2 (germline): KGHDR, SFDVKD. V dropped 9 bases and J dropped 5 bases, with 17 bases sitting between them. CDR3 bases: TGTGCCACCGCTCCCAGGGGCTCCAAAGATACGCAGTATTTT. Translation: CATAPRGSKDTQYF.

V and J are TRBV7-9 and TRBJ2-7, with D perhaps TRBD1 or TRBD2 (5 bases each). Germline-derived CDR1 and CDR2 are SEHNR and FQNEAQ (reference sequence). V lost 3 bases and J lost 3, with 15 bases in between. CDR3 length equals 15 residues. The CDR3 region has the DNA TGTGCCAGCAGCTTCCCCGGGACGGAGAGCTACGAGCAGTACTTC. Translation: CASSFPGTESYEQYF.

This chain connects TRBV4-2 to TRBJ2-7; D is uncertain. Trimming stripped 1 base from V and 3 bases from J, with 7 bases between. CDR3 size: 13 residues. CDR1 is LGHNA and CDR2 is YNFKEQ in the germline V gene. The CDR3 protein is CASSQGLNYEQYF. The CDR3 DNA follows: TGTGCCAGCAGCCAAGGTCTTAACTACGAGCAGTACTTC.

In its sample, this clonotype was seen a few times. The chain has TRBV20-1 and TRBJ2-7; D is unresolved. Germline CDR1 and CDR2: DFQATT and SNEGSKA (reference sequence). Trimming shortened V by 6 bases and J by 2 bases, and 17 bases separated the two germline ends. The CDR3 contains 14 residues. DNA of the CDR3: TGCAGTGCCCTGTTCGCCCTCAACCCCTACGAGCAGTACTTC. Amino acid sequence: CSALFALNPYEQYF.

The chain couples TRBV12-3 or TRBV12-4 to TRBJ2-5; D uncertain. V was pared by 7 bases and J by 6 bases, with 18 bases between. CDR3 length: 14 amino acids. CDR3 coding DNA: TGTGCCAGCACCTCAGTGTGTGGTCAACAGACCCAGTACTTC. It is translated as CASTSVCGQQTQYF.

The V call is TRBV4-1, the J call TRBJ1-4; TRBD1 aligns across 7 bases. This CDR3 contains 12 residues. Trimming took 3 bases from V and 10 from J; bases not matched to a gene: 2. Germline V gene data show CDR1 as MGHRA and CDR2 as YSYEKL. The CDR3 DNA sequence: TGCGCCAGCAGCCAGGGGGACAGAAAACTGTTTTTT. Translated: CASSQGDRKLFF.

This clonotype was found a few times. V usage is TRBV6-1 and J usage is TRBJ2-2; D gene ambiguous. The V end lost 4 bases, the J end lost 1 base, and 7 bases lay between the germline ends. The CDR3 runs to 14 residues. Looked up from germline, CDR1 is MNHNS and CDR2 is SASEGT. CDR3 nucleotides: TGTGCCAGCAGTGCCCTCAAGAACACCGGGGAGCTGTTTTTT. Translated: CASSALKNTGELFF.

The rearrangement joins TRBV20-1 to TRBJ2-3; 11 bases match TRBD2. The CDR3 is made up of 16 amino acids. Trimming took 2 bases from V and 4 from J; bases not matched to a gene: 8. Looked up from germline, CDR1 is DFQATT and CDR2 is SNEGSKA (reference sequence). CDR3 region: CSARSLTSGTADTQYF. The CDR3 DNA is TGCAGTGCTAGATCGCTGACTAGCGGGACGGCAGATACGCAGTATTTT.

The V and J genes are TRBV20-1 and TRBJ1-6; D is possibly TRBD1 (5 bases). V shed 4 bases and J shed 7 bases, with 14 bases lying between them. The CDR3 totals 14 residues. CDR1 is DFQATT and CDR2 is SNEGSKA in the germline V gene (reference sequence). CDR3 sequence: CSANSGTKNSPLHF. CDR3 DNA: TGCAGTGCTAACTCCGGGACCAAAAATTCACCCCTCCACTTT.

The chain is built from TRBV27 and TRBJ2-5; D remains unclear. CDR1 and CDR2 (germline): MNHEY, SMNVEV (reference sequence). The ends were cut back, 8 bases at V and 1 base at J, with 17 bases in the middle. The CDR3 covers 15 residues. CDR3 coding DNA: TGTGCCAGCTACCATTATTCCTTTGGCCAAGAGACCCAGTACTTC. The encoded protein is CASYHYSFGQETQYF.

J is TRBJ2-1 and V is TRBV21-1; TRBD2 reflects the table's D call only, with no check against the DNA. TRBV21-1 constitutes a pseudogene. This CDR3 comprises 18 residues. CDR3 residues: CASSKVPSGSISYNEQFF. The CDR3 nucleotides read TGTGCCAGCAGCAAAGTCCCTTCTGGGAGTATCTCCTACAATGAGCAGTTCTTC.

This clonotype showed up just a few times. As DNA, the CDR3 is TGTGCCAGCAGTTCCAATCGACAGGAGCAGTACTTC. Translation: CASSSNRQEQYF. V and J are TRBV12-3 or TRBV12-4 and TRBJ2-7, with D possibly TRBD1 on 5 matching bases. This CDR3 has 12 residues. V dropped 4 bases and J dropped 7 bases, with 11 bases sitting between them.

The CDR3 region has the DNA TGTGCCGCTGCGGGACAGGATCAAGAGACCCAGTACTTC. Translation gives CAAAGQDQETQYF. The chain recombines TRBV24-1 with TRBJ2-5; TRBD1 matches at 8 bases. Germline CDR1 is KGHDR and CDR2 is SFDVKD. CDR3 size: 13 residues. With V trimmed by 12 bases and J by 2 bases, 7 bases remained unmatched.

The chain uses TRBV11-2 and TRBJ2-2, with D uncertain. Trimming left V 3 bases short and J 0 bases short, with 11 bases between. There are 16 residues in the CDR3. The germline V gene has CDR1 SGHAT and CDR2 FQNNGV. The CDR3 bases are TGTGCCAGCAGCTTCACCGGGCCCCCGAACACCGGGGAGCTGTTTTTT. It specifies CASSFTGPPNTGELFF. Full variable domain (remainder filled in from reference TRBV11-2 and TRBJ2-2): EAGVAQSPRYKIIEKRQSVAFWCNPISGHATLYWYQQILGQGPKLLIQFQNNGVVDDSQLPKDRFSAERLKGVDSTLKIQPAKLEDSAVYLCASSFTGPPNTGELFFGEGSRLTVL.

This clonotype came up many times. Relative to the germline gene, one junction end is altered; a read error may explain this. This rearrangement joins TRBV18 to TRBJ2-3; possibly TRBD2 for D (6 bases). The CDR3 extends over 12 amino acids. Germline values: CDR1 KGHSH, CDR2 LQKENI. The CDR3 DNA is TGCGCCAGCAGCCCGGGAGCAGATACGCAGTATTTT. Translation gives CASSPGADTQYF. The whole variable domain, remainder taken from reference TRBV18 and TRBJ2-3, is NAGVMQNPRHLVRRRGQEARLRCSPMKGHSHVYWYRQLPEEGLKFMVYLQKENIIDESGMPKERFSAEFPKEGPSILRIQQVVRGDSAAYFCASSPGADTQYFGPGTRLTVL.

This clonotype was picked up a small number of times. The V call is TRBV7-2, the J call TRBJ2-1; TRBD2 agrees at 11 bases. Losses at the gene ends were 2 bases for V and 5 bases for J; bases not matched to a gene: 8. The CDR3 is 17 residues long. Looked up from germline, CDR1 is SGHTA and CDR2 is FQGNSA. This CDR3 is CASSLWVLAGENNEQFF. The CDR3 DNA is TGTGCCAGCAGCTTATGGGTACTAGCGGGGGAGAACAATGAGCAGTTCTTC. Variable domain in full (rest from reference TRBV7-2 and TRBJ2-1): GAGVSQSPSNKVTEKGKDVELRCDPISGHTALYWYRQSLGQGLEFLIYFQGNSAPDKSGLPSDRFSAERTGGSVSTLTIQRTQQEDSAVYLCASSLWVLAGENNEQFFGPGTRLTVL.

This clonotype was counted between two and nine times. The chain is built from TRBV12-3 or TRBV12-4 and TRBJ2-7, with D uncertain. The CDR3 is 14 amino acids. The ends were cut back, 6 bases at V and 5 bases at J, with 17 bases in the middle. DNA for the CDR3: TGTGCCAGCAGCCCCCGGTACAGAAGACACGAGCAGTACTTC. It specifies CASSPRYRRHEQYF.

This clonotype was observed a few times. The chain joins TRBV10-3 to TRBJ2-1; TRBD2 agrees at 13 bases. The CDR3 runs to 15 residues. Germline CDR1 is ENHRY and CDR2 is SYGVKD. V was clipped by 8 bases and J by 6 bases; unmatched bases: 7. CDR3 in DNA: TGTGCCATCCACCCGGGACTAGCGGGGACCAATGAGCAGTTCTTC. Its protein is CAIHPGLAGTNEQFF.

This sequence joins TRBV11-2 and TRBJ2-5; maybe TRBD1 (6 bases). The CDR3 is 15 residues long. The V gene lost 1 base and the J gene lost 1 base, with 10 bases spanning the gap. Germline V gives CDR1 SGHAT, CDR2 FQNNGV. The CDR3 sequence: CASSLGGPAQETQYF. CDR3 in DNA: TGTGCCAGCAGCTTAGGGGGGCCAGCCCAAGAGACCCAGTACTTC.

This clonotype was picked up a small number of times. The V call is TRBV7-6, the J call TRBJ2-5, with 7 bases matching TRBD1. The ends lost 4 bases at V and 3 bases at J; junction bases unmatched: 2. CDR1 and CDR2 (germline): SGHVS, FNYEAQ. This CDR3 has 13 residues. The CDR3, as DNA: TGTGCCAGCAGCTGGACAGGAAAAGAGACCCAGTACTTC. It yields the protein CASSWTGKETQYF.

This clonotype has just one count. The V and J genes are TRBV12-3 or TRBV12-4 and TRBJ1-4; the D is unclear. The ends were cut back, 4 bases at V and 4 bases at J, with 10 bases in the middle. The CDR3 sequence is 14 residues long. CDR3 DNA: TGTGCCAGCAGTTGGACGGCCGTTAATGAAAAACTGTTTTTT. Protein: CASSWTAVNEKLFF.

The J gene is TRBJ2-7, the V gene TRBV11-2; 7 bases map to TRBD1. The J segment lost 5 bases and the V segment lost 4 bases, leaving 5 bases of the junction unmatched. CDR3 length: 13 residues. CDR1 SGHAT and CDR2 FQNNGV come from the germline V gene. CDR3 sequence (DNA): TGTGCCAGCAGCTCGACAGGGTTCAACGAGCAGTACTTC. Amino acid sequence: CASSSTGFNEQYF. Filled out from reference TRBV11-2 and TRBJ2-7, the complete variable domain reads EAGVAQSPRYKIIEKRQSVAFWCNPISGHATLYWYQQILGQGPKLLIQFQNNGVVDDSQLPKDRFSAERLKGVDSTLKIQPAKLEDSAVYLCASSSTGFNEQYFGPGTRLTVT.

Only a few counts were recorded for this clonotype. V and J are TRBV10-3 and TRBJ2-5; the match to TRBD2 covers 10 bases. The V segment lost 6 bases and the J segment 1 base; nucleotides outside the gene matches: 2. The CDR3 is made up of 14 amino acids. Germline loops: CDR1 ENHRY, CDR2 SYGVKD. The CDR3 protein is CAISASGGQETQYF. The DNA for the CDR3 is TGTGCCATCAGCGCTAGCGGGGGCCAAGAGACCCAGTACTTC.

A few counts support this clonotype. The chain combines TRBV5-1 with TRBJ2-7; 8 positions agree with TRBD2. V shed 2 bases, J shed 5 bases, and the junction held 6 bases outside the gene matches. Germline V gives CDR1 SGHRS, CDR2 YFSETQ. The CDR3 contains 14 residues. This chain's CDR3 is CASSFLAGGDEQYF. The CDR3 nucleotides read TGCGCCAGCAGCTTCCTAGCGGGTGGTGACGAGCAGTACTTC.

This clonotype was counted many times. This sequence joins TRBV6-2 or TRBV6-3 and TRBJ1-2, with D uncertain. Germline V gene lookup returns CDR1 MNHEY and CDR2 SVGEGT. The ends were cut back, 4 bases at V and 0 bases at J, with 15 bases in the middle. This CDR3 contains 16 residues. The CDR3 region is CASSSRKPGSNYGYTF. The CDR3 DNA reads TGTGCCAGCAGTTCCCGGAAGCCGGGATCTAACTATGGCTACACCTTC.

This clonotype has just a few counts. The chain joins TRBV11-2 to TRBJ2-2; 8 bases are a match to TRBD2. CDR1 and CDR2 from the germline V gene are SGHAT and FQNNGV. The CDR3 has 16 residues. J gave up 3 bases and V 5 bases, and 8 bases lay outside the gene matches. The CDR3 protein is CASSDGTRRDTGELFF. Written as DNA, the CDR3 is TGTGCCAGCAGCGACGGGACTAGGCGAGACACCGGGGAGCTGTTTTTT.

This clonotype has only a few counts. V usage is TRBV3-1 and J usage is TRBJ2-7; TRBD2 matches at 8 bases. With 1 base clipped from V and 8 bases from J, the junction kept 13 bases outside the gene matches. CDR3 length: 16 amino acids. CDR1 and CDR2 from the germline V gene are LGHDT and YNNKEL (reference sequence). CDR3 DNA sequence: TGTGCCAGCAGCCAAGTGGGCGCCGGGACTAGTTACAAGCAGTACTTC. The encoded protein is CASSQVGAGTSYKQYF.

There are many counts of this clonotype. This chain joins TRBV5-1 and TRBJ2-3, with D unclear. The CDR3 is 11 amino acids. CDR1 and CDR2 (germline): SGHRS, YFSETQ. Trimming left V 5 bases short and J 8 bases short, with 9 bases between. The CDR3 spells CASSLESTQYF. In nucleotides, the CDR3 is TGCGCCAGCAGTCTGGAAAGTACGCAGTATTTT.